These 32 T cell receptor beta chains came from one sample sequenced in a study of molecular identifiers for immune sequencing clone quantification. TCRdb passed the PCR reads through MiXCR, listing each CDR3 protein once. The repertoire holds over 600,000 distinct CDR3 sequences, 15% to 20% seen once, with approximately 0.9% in the top ten. Material: naive CD8+ T cells from blood, with Jurkat cell RNA spiked in. Indicated subset: FACS-sorted CD8+CD4-CCR7+CD45RA+ naive T cells. These receptor sequences come from a human donor in good health. Some libraries in this study had Jurkat cell RNA spiked in.

This clonotype was counted at least ten times. The chain combines TRBV6-5 with TRBJ2-7; TRBD2 might be the D (5 bases). Looked up from germline, CDR1 is MNHEY and CDR2 is SVGAGI. The CDR3 is made up of 15 amino acids. Deletions cut 0 bases from V and 2 bases from J, with 11 bases between. The CDR3 reads CASSYSPGAAYEQYF. DNA for the CDR3: TGTGCCAGCAGTTACTCGCCAGGAGCGGCCTACGAGCAGTACTTC.

This clonotype has ten or more counts. The J gene is TRBJ2-4, the V gene TRBV4-3, with 8 positions matching TRBD2. Trimming cost V 1 base and J 6 bases; bases outside gene matches: 2. Looked up from germline, CDR1 is LGHNA and CDR2 is YSLEER. The CDR3 contains 14 residues. The CDR3: CASSQAGLANIQYF. Written as DNA, the CDR3 is TGCGCCAGCAGCCAAGCCGGACTAGCAAACATTCAGTACTTC.

As regards this clonotype: This may arise from a read error, as a much more abundant clone is one base away. The chain joins TRBV6-2 or TRBV6-3 to TRBJ1-1; 7 bases align to TRBD1. In germline, CDR1 is MNHEY, CDR2 SVGEGT. Trimming removed 5 bases from V and 3 bases from J; junction bases left unmatched: 9. The CDR3 is made up of 15 amino acids. The CDR3 region is CASSPSQGMDTEAFF. Written as DNA, the CDR3 is TGTGCCAGCAGTCCTTCACAGGGGATGGACACTGAAGCTTTCTTT.

This clonotype appeared a few times. The chain recombines TRBV19 with TRBJ1-1, with a tentative D call TRBD1 (5 bases). The germline gives CDR1 LNHDA, CDR2 SQIVND (reference sequence). The V end was cut by 6 bases, the J end by 1 base, with 15 bases between. The CDR3 is made up of 15 amino acids. The CDR3 region has the DNA TGTGCCAGTAGCACAATATGGGGGACGAACACTGAAGCTTTCTTT. Encoded protein: CASSTIWGTNTEAFF. Full variable domain (remainder filled in from reference TRBV19 and TRBJ1-1): DGGITQSPKYLFRKEGQNVTLSCEQNLNHDAMYWYRQDPGQGLRLIYYSQIVNDFQKGDIAEGYSVSREKKESFPLTVTSAQKNPTAFYLCASSTIWGTNTEAFFGQGTRLTVV.

This clonotype was seen only a few times. The chain recombines TRBV4-3 with TRBJ2-3, with 8 bases aligning to TRBD2. This CDR3 is 17 amino acids long. Germline values: CDR1 LGHNA, CDR2 YSLEER. V was clipped by 6 bases and J by 2 bases; unmatched bases: 13. The CDR3 sequence: CASSLAPGGPPTDTQYF. As DNA, the CDR3 is TGCGCCAGCAGTTTGGCCCCGGGGGGGCCTCCCACAGATACGCAGTATTTT.

The sample holds a few counts of this clonotype. The J gene is TRBJ2-1, the V gene TRBV29-1; TRBD2 might be the D (5 bases). This CDR3 has 13 amino acids. Trimming took off 1 base at V and 5 bases at J, with 9 bases between the two ends. Germline CDR1 reads SQVTM; CDR2 reads ANQGSEA. CDR3: CSVEGEWNNEQFF. The CDR3 DNA is TGCAGCGTTGAAGGGGAGTGGAACAATGAGCAGTTCTTC.

The chain recombines TRBV4-1 with TRBJ2-1, with D uncertain. Trimming took off 1 base at V and 4 bases at J, with 11 bases between the two ends. The CDR3 extends over 15 amino acids. Germline values: CDR1 MGHRA, CDR2 YSYEKL. The CDR3 nucleotides read TGCGCCAGCAGCCAAGCAGGAAACCCTTACAATGAGCAGTTCTTC. Amino acids: CASSQAGNPYNEQFF.

As to this clonotype: One junction end disagrees with the germline gene, perhaps due to a read error. In DNA, the CDR3 is TGCGCCAGCAGCCAGGACAAGGCGCCAGCCACAGATACACAGTATTTT. Translating gives CASSQDKAPATDTQYF. J is TRBJ2-3 and V is TRBV4-3; a weak D match, TRBD1 (5 bases). CDR1 LGHNA and CDR2 YSLEER come from the germline V gene. The CDR3 totals 16 residues.

This clonotype was recorded a few times. The chain joins TRBV12-3 or TRBV12-4 to TRBJ2-7; TRBD1 is a possible D gene (6 bases). Trimming removed 5 bases from V and 10 bases from J, with 12 bases in between. The length of the CDR3 is 11 residues. In nucleotides, the CDR3 is TGTGCCAGCAGTCCACAGGGTATTCAGTACTTC. This encodes CASSPQGIQYF.

The gene calls are TRBV30 and TRBJ2-7, with D possibly being TRBD2 (5 bases). There are 14 residues in the CDR3. The germline gives CDR1 GTSNPN, CDR2 SVGIG (reference sequence). Trimming cost V 3 bases and J 4 bases, with 16 bases left between them. The CDR3 loop reads CAWSDEGYGYEQYF. Written as DNA, the CDR3 is TGTGCCTGGAGCGACGAGGGTTATGGTTACGAGCAGTACTTC.

This clonotype was detected many times. The gene calls are TRBV15 and TRBJ2-1; 10 bases align to TRBD2. The CDR3 sequence is 15 residues long. The germline CDR1 and CDR2 sequences are LNHNV and YYDKDF (reference sequence). V lost 4 bases, J lost 8 bases, and 8 bases stayed unmatched. The CDR3 here is CATSIPASGSDEQFF. DNA for the CDR3: TGTGCCACCAGCATTCCGGCTAGCGGGAGTGATGAGCAGTTCTTC.

The sample holds many counts of this clonotype. The V call is TRBV20-1, the J call TRBJ2-3; 9 bases are a match to TRBD2. Losses at the gene ends were 2 bases for V and 0 bases for J; bases not matched to a gene: 3. The CDR3 consists of 15 residues. The germline V gene has CDR1 DFQATT and CDR2 SNEGSKA (reference sequence). The CDR3: CSARRTSGSTDTQYF. The CDR3 DNA follows: TGCAGTGCTAGAAGAACTAGCGGGAGCACAGATACGCAGTATTTT.

This clonotype was counted ten times or more. The rearrangement joins TRBV6-5 to TRBJ1-1; TRBD1 is a possible D gene (5 bases). The CDR3 covers 15 residues. Germline CDR1 MNHEY, CDR2 SVGAGI. The ends were cut back, 0 bases at V and 5 bases at J, with 13 bases in the middle. The chain's CDR3 is CASSYSREFWTEAFF. The CDR3 DNA reads TGTGCCAGCAGTTACTCCAGGGAATTTTGGACTGAAGCTTTCTTT.

At least ten counts were recorded for this clonotype. The genes are TRBV7-9 and TRBJ2-7, with 8 bases lining up with TRBD1. The J segment lost 0 bases and the V segment lost 5 bases, leaving 6 bases of the junction unmatched. Germline V gene lookup returns CDR1 SEHNR and CDR2 FQNEAQ (reference sequence). This CDR3 comprises 15 residues. CDR3 residues: CASSPRDRYSYEQYF. CDR3 sequence (DNA): TGTGCCAGCAGCCCCCGGGACAGGTACTCCTACGAGCAGTACTTC.

This clonotype has ten or more counts. The rearrangement links TRBV9 to TRBJ2-3; D perhaps matches TRBD1 (6 bases). V lost 3 bases to trimming and J lost 0 bases, with 17 bases between them. The CDR3 sequence is 17 residues long. Looked up from germline, CDR1 is SGDLS and CDR2 is YYNGEE. The CDR3 sequence: CASSAPTGTPSTDTQYF. The CDR3 nucleotides are TGTGCCAGCAGCGCTCCCACCGGGACACCGAGCACAGATACGCAGTATTTT.

The V call is TRBV5-6, the J call TRBJ1-2, with D tentatively TRBD1 (5 bases). CDR1 and CDR2 from the germline V gene are SGHDT and YYEEEE. The CDR3 is made up of 15 amino acids. The V end lost 3 bases, the J end lost 0 bases, and 12 bases lay between the germline ends. The DNA for the CDR3 is TGTGCCAGCAGCTGGGGCACGGGACCTAACTATGGCTACACCTTC. This codes for CASSWGTGPNYGYTF.

This clonotype occurred many times. J is TRBJ2-3 and V is TRBV4-2; D may be TRBD1 (6 bases). V lost 1 base to trimming and J lost 2 bases, with 13 bases between them. Per germline, CDR1 LGHNA and CDR2 YNFKEQ. The CDR3 totals 16 residues. CDR3 protein: CASSQVPGASTDTQYF. For the CDR3, the DNA is TGTGCCAGCAGCCAAGTCCCAGGGGCCTCCACAGATACGCAGTATTTT.

This clonotype was detected many times. The V gene is TRBV29-1, the J gene TRBJ2-6, with D tentatively TRBD2 (5 bases). Germline V lookup: CDR1 SQVTM, CDR2 ANQGSEA. The CDR3 totals 16 residues. Trimming pared 0 bases from V and 2 bases from J, leaving 11 bases between. In DNA form, the CDR3 reads TGCAGCGTTGAAGATCTATTCGGGGCTGGGGCCAACGTCCTGACTTTC. Amino acids: CSVEDLFGAGANVLTF.

This clonotype was detected many times. The chain uses TRBV6-2 or TRBV6-3 and TRBJ1-5; 7 positions match TRBD1. The length of the CDR3 is 16 residues. Germline loops: CDR1 MNHEY, CDR2 SVGEGT. The V and J ends lost 4 bases and 6 bases, in that order; junction bases with no gene match: 12. CDR3 sequence (DNA): TGTGCCAGCAGTTCACTAGACAGGGAAGCTTTTCAGCCCCAGCATTTT. This codes for CASSSLDREAFQPQHF.

This clonotype was counted many times. The V and J genes are TRBV4-3 and TRBJ1-2; D remains ambiguous. V lost 0 bases, J lost 0 bases, and 8 bases lay in between. From germline, CDR1 is LGHNA and CDR2 YSLEER. The CDR3 is 15 residues long. CDR3 sequence: CASSQDRATNYGYTF. In nucleotides, the CDR3 is TGCGCCAGCAGCCAAGACAGAGCCACTAACTATGGCTACACCTTC.

The V gene is TRBV12-3 or TRBV12-4, the J gene TRBJ2-5; 7 positions agree with TRBD1. The CDR3 length is 14 residues. V dropped 6 bases and J dropped 3; count of bases not matched to a gene: 7. CDR3 loop: CASSPGTDKETQYF. The DNA of the CDR3 is TGTGCCAGCAGCCCCGGGACAGACAAAGAGACCCAGTACTTC.

This clonotype has only a few counts. The chain carries TRBV28 and TRBJ1-5; 7 bases match TRBD1. Germline CDR1 and CDR2: MDHEN and SYDVKM. This CDR3 has 14 amino acids. The V gene end was trimmed by 5 bases and the J gene end by 7 bases; junction bases not matched to a gene: 8. CDR3 amino acids: CASSKQGTVQPQHF. In DNA, the CDR3 is TGTGCCAGCAGTAAACAGGGGACCGTCCAGCCCCAGCATTTT.

This clonotype was observed a handful of times. Here the CDR3 DNA reads TGTGCCAGCAGCCCCTCGGCGGGGGGCTTTTACGAGCAGTACTTC. Translation gives CASSPSAGGFYEQYF. V gene TRBV12-3 or TRBV12-4 combines with J gene TRBJ2-7; TRBD2 matches 8 bases. This CDR3 region has 15 residues. Trimming took 6 bases from V and 4 from J; bases not matched to a gene: 11.

This clonotype came up many times. This chain connects TRBV4-3 to TRBJ2-5; 8 bases map to TRBD2. The CDR3 contains 14 residues. Germline V gene sequence: CDR1 LGHNA, CDR2 YSLEER. Unmatched junction bases numbered 5, after V lost 3 bases and J lost 5 bases. The CDR3 protein is CASSQGLVAETQYF. CDR3 in DNA: TGCGCCAGCAGCCAGGGACTAGTCGCCGAGACCCAGTACTTC.

This clonotype showed up many times. The V gene is TRBV5-5, the J gene TRBJ2-5, with 8 positions matching TRBD1. The J segment lost 2 bases and the V segment lost 4 bases, leaving 10 bases of the junction unmatched. The CDR3 sequence is 16 residues long. Germline V gene sequence: CDR1 SGHKS, CDR2 YYEKEE (reference sequence). CDR3 DNA sequence: TGTGCCAGCAGCCTCGGGCAGGGGGCTTTACAAGAGACCCAGTACTTC. Protein: CASSLGQGALQETQYF.

This clonotype was seen repeatedly, ten times or more. V usage is TRBV20-1 and J usage is TRBJ2-7, with D possibly TRBD2 on 5 matching bases. The CDR3 is 14 residues long. The germline CDR1 and CDR2 sequences are DFQATT and SNEGSKA (reference sequence). Trimming took 3 bases from V and 4 from J, leaving 16 bases between them. The CDR3 DNA follows: TGCAGTGCTAGTTACGGTTCGGGGTGGTACGAGCAGTACTTC. Its translation is CSASYGSGWYEQYF.

As for this clonotype: Germline is not matched at one junction end, which may reflect a read error. The gene calls are TRBV10-2 and TRBJ1-4; weak D call: TRBD1 (6 bases). The CDR3 runs 14 residues. The germline CDR1 and CDR2 sequences are WSHSY and SAAADI. The CDR3 loop reads CAGSESAGDEKLFF. CDR3 coding DNA: TGCGCCGGCAGTGAGTCGGCAGGGGATGAAAAACTGTTTTTT.

This clonotype was counted ten times or more. In DNA, the CDR3 is TGTGCCAGCAGTGACGGACAGGGAGGGCAGCCCCAGCATTTT. This gives the protein CASSDGQGGQPQHF. The V and J genes are TRBV6-1 and TRBJ1-5, with 8 bases identical to TRBD1. The CDR3 loop spans 14 amino acids. Germline V gives CDR1 MNHNS, CDR2 SASEGT. V gave up 3 bases and J gave up 7 bases; unmatched junction bases: 5.

This clonotype has at least ten counts. The genes are TRBV9 and TRBJ1-1, with 8 bases identical to TRBD1. The CDR3 is made up of 15 amino acids. Trimming removed 3 bases from V and 8 bases from J; junction bases left unmatched: 12. Germline V CDR1 and CDR2: SGDLS, YYNGEE. CDR3 nucleotide sequence: TGTGCCAGCAGCGAGGCAAGGACAGGGATATCGGAAGCTTTCTTT. This sequence encodes CASSEARTGISEAFF.

This clonotype was counted between two and nine times. The chain is built from TRBV4-3 and TRBJ1-1; D might be TRBD1 (5 bases). V was cut by 4 bases and J by 1 base, with 13 bases left in between. CDR1 and CDR2 (germline): LGHNA, YSLEER. The CDR3 contains 15 residues. The CDR3 loop is CASSLQALGNTEAFF. The CDR3 region has the DNA TGCGCCAGCAGCCTACAGGCACTAGGGAACACTGAAGCTTTCTTT.

This clonotype was counted a few times. The genes are TRBV6-1 and TRBJ1-1, with a possible D match to TRBD1 (5 bases). The V gene lost 2 bases and the J gene lost 4 bases, with 14 bases spanning the gap. The CDR3 sequence is 15 residues long. Germline lookup yields CDR1 MNHNS and CDR2 SASEGT. The chain's CDR3 is CASSESTGLVTEAFF. The CDR3 nucleotides read TGTGCCAGCAGTGAATCGACGGGGCTGGTCACTGAAGCTTTCTTT.

This clonotype was counted ten times or more. This chain joins TRBV12-3 or TRBV12-4 and TRBJ1-2; D unclear. The V gene lost 2 bases and the J gene lost 6 bases, with 13 bases spanning the gap. The CDR3 loop spans 14 amino acids. In nucleotides, the CDR3 is TGTGCCAGCAGTTTACTGGGGTTAGTGCATGGCTACACCTTC. Translated, it gives CASSLLGLVHGYTF.